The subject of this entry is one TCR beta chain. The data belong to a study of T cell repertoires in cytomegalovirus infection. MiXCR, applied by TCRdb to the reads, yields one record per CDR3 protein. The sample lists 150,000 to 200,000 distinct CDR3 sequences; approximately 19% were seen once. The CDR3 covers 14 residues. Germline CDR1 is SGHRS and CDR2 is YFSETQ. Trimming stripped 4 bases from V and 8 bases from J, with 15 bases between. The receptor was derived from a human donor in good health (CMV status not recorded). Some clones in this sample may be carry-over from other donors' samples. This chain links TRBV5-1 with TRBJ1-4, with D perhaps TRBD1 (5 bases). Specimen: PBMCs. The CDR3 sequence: CASSRRAGTEKLFF. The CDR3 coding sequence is TGCGCCAGCAGCCGGCGGGCAGGGACCGAAAAACTGTTTTTT.